This entry concerns a single TCR beta chain. Its cognate antigen is unknown. The CDR3 is 13 amino acids. V lost 5 bases to trimming and J lost 5 bases; unmatched junction nucleotides: 6. Germline V gene lookup returns CDR1 MDHEN and CDR2 SYDVKM. This sample is drawn from a study of shared clonotypes between healthy human individuals. For the study at large: A few men and a couple of women, aged 18 to 49, were donors.

CD45RO-negative, CCR7-positively selected cells formed the naive CD8 fraction, excluding terminally differentiated effector memory CD45RA+ cells. Study findings and constraints: In contrast to clonotypes shared by all four donors, non-shared clonotypes had lower generation probabilities.

Some clones are missing from TCRdb's copy, which holds only in-frame ones; the method was immunoSEQ multiplex PCR. The sample includes hundreds of thousands of clones, 85% to 95% of them seen just once. This TCR came from a woman aged 30 to 39 in good health. What was sequenced was naive CD8+ T cells sorted from blood. V and J are TRBV28 and TRBJ2-7; 7 bases map to TRBD1. The CDR3 sequence is CASSLETGHEQYF. Here the CDR3 DNA reads TGTGCCAGCAGTCTCGAGACAGGGCACGAGCAGTACTTC.